The following is a T cell receptor (beta chain) sequence with its context. This sample is drawn from a study of blood T cells in healthy people across ages. A sample-barcoded 5' primer and a J-beta primer mix were used in a second PCR of roughly 7 to 12 cycles. MiXCR was run by TCRdb on the 5' RACE reads, yielding one entry per CDR3 protein. The table has approximately 900,000 distinct CDR3 sequences, roughly 52% seen once. This CDR3 has 16 residues. V was pared by 5 bases and J by 7 bases, with 21 bases between. The germline gives CDR1 SGHVS, CDR2 FQNEAQ. The specimen sequenced was blood. This TCR was sampled from a man younger than 40 in good health. This rearrangement joins TRBV7-8 to TRBJ2-1, with D uncertain. CDR3 in amino acids: CASSPRSGLGQNEQFF. In nucleotides, the CDR3 is TGTGCCAGCAGCCCGAGATCAGGTCTAGGCCAGAATGAGCAGTTCTTC.